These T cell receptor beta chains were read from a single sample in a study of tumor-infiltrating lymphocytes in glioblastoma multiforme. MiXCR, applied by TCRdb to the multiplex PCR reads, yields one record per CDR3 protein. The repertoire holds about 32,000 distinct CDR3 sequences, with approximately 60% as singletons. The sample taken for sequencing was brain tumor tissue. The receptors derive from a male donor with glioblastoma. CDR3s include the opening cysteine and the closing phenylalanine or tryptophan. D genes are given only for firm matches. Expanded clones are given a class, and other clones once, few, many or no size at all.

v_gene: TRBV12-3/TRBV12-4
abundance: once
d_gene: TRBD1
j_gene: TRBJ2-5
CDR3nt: TGTGCCAGCAGGGGGACAGGGGTGGCCCAGTGCTTC
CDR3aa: CASRGTGVAQCF

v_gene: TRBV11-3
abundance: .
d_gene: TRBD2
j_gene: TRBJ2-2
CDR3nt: TGTGCCAGCAGCCCAATAACTAGCGCCGGGGAGCTGTTTTTT
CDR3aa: CASSPITSAGELFF

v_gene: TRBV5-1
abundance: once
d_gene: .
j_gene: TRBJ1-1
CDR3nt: TGCGCCAGCAGCTTGGATCACACTGAAGCTTTCTTT
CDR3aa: CASSLDHTEAFF

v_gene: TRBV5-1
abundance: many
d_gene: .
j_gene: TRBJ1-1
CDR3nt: TGCGCCAGCAGCCCGAACAGGAACACTGAAGCTTTCTTT
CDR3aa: CASSPNRNTEAFF

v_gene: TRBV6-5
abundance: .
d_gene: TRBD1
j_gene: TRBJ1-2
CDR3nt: TGTGCCAGCAGGAGCTACAGGGGAGGCCATGGCTACACCTTC
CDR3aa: CASRSYRGGHGYTF

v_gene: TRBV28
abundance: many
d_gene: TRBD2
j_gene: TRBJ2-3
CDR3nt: TGTGCCAGCAGTTCCGGGACTAGAACGGTAACAGATACGCAGTATTTT
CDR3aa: CASSSGTRTVTDTQYF

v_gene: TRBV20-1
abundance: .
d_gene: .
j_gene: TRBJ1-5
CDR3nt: TGCAGTGCTAGGCAGGGGAGGGGTCAGCCCCAGCATTTT
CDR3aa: CSARQGRGQPQHF

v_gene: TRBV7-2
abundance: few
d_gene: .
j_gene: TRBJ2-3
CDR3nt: TGTGCCAGCAGACCGAGCAGGGCAGATACGCAGTATTTT
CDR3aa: CASRPSRADTQYF

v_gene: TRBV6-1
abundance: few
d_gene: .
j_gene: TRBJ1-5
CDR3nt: TGTGCCAGCAGGGCCGGGACAACAATCAATCAGCTCCAACATTTT
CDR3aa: CASRAGTTINQLQHF

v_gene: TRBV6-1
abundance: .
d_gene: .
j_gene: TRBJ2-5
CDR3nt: TGTGCCAGCAGTTGCACCGGGACGGTACAAGAGACCCAGCACTTC
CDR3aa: CASSCTGTVQETQHF

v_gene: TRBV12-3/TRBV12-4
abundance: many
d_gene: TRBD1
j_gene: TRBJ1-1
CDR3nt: TGTGCCAGCAGAAATGACAGGGGCCGGCTGAACACTGAAGCTTTCTTT
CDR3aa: CASRNDRGRLNTEAFF

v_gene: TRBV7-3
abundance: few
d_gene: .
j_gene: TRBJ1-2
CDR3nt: TGTGCCAGCAGGGCCCGGAGGGACACGTCTAACTATGGCTACACCTTC
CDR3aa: CASRARRDTSNYGYTF

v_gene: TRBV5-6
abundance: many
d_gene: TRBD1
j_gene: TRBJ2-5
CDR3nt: TGTGCCAGCAGCTTCGGGACAGGTCAAGAGACCCAGTACTTC
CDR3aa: CASSFGTGQETQYF

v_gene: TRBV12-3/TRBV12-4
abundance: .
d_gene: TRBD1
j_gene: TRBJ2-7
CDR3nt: TGTGCCAGCAGTTTGGACCCGGGACAGGGGCGCTACGAGCAGTACTTC
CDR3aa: CASSLDPGQGRYEQYF

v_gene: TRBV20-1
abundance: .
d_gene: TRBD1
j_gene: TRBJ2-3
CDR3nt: TGCAGTGCCCCAACAGGGGGCAAAGATACGCAGTATTTT
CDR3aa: CSAPTGGKDTQYF

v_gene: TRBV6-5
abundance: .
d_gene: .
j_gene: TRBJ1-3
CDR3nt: TGTGCCAGCAATTCCCAACCCCCGCGGGGAAACACCATATATTTT
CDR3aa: CASNSQPPRGNTIYF

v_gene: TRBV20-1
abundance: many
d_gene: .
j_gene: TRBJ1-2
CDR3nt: TGCAGTGCTAGTTCCCCGGGATACTATGGCTACACCTTC
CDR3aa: CSASSPGYYGYTF

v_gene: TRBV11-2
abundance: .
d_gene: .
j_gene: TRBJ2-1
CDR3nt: TGTGCCAGCAGCTTACAGGGGGACTTGGTACACAATGAGCAGTTCTTC
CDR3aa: CASSLQGDLVHNEQFF

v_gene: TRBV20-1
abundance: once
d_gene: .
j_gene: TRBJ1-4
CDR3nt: .
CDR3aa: CSADPSFGGANCFF

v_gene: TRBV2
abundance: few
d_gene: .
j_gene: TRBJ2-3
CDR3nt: TGTGCCAGCAGCGGGGAGGCACATATACCCACAGATACGCAGTATTTT
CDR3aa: CASSGEAHIPTDTQYF

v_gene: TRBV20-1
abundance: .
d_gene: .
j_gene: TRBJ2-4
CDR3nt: TGCAGTGCGCGGCCTTTCGAACCGGCCAAGAACATTCAGTACTTC
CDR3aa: CSARPFEPAKNIQYF

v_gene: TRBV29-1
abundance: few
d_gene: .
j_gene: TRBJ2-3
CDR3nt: TGCAGCGTACGCTCGAACGGGATGAGCACAGATACGCAGTATTTT
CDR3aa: CSVRSNGMSTDTQYF

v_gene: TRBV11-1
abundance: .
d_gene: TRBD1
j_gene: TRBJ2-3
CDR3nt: TGTGCCAGCATCCCGCAGGGGGCTGCAGATACGCAGTATTTT
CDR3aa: CASIPQGAADTQYF

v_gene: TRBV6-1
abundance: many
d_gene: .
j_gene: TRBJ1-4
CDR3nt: TGTGCCAGCAGTGGATACAGAAACAGTAATGAAAAACTGTTTTTT
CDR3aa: CASSGYRNSNEKLFF